Presented here are 21 T cell receptor beta chains from one specimen sequenced in a study of response to subunit inactivated influenza vaccine. TCRdb reprocessed the RT-PCR reads with MiXCR, giving one entry per CDR3 protein. Of about 780,000 distinct CDR3 sequences listed, around a sixth were seen once; the top ten hold 9.5% to 13%. The starting material was PBMCs from blood, obtained roughly 5 days after vaccination. These TCRs come from a man aged 50-60 years who received an inactivated influenza vaccine.

This clonotype was observed at least ten times. The genes are TRBV20-1 and TRBJ2-3, with a tentative D call TRBD1 (6 bases). V lost 0 bases to trimming and J lost 3 bases, with 19 bases between them. Germline V lookup: CDR1 DFQATT, CDR2 SNEGSKA (reference sequence). This CDR3 contains 17 residues. CDR3 residues: CSARDQSRGRTTDTQYF. The DNA of the CDR3 is TGCAGTGCTAGAGATCAAAGCAGGGGCAGAACTACAGATACGCAGTATTTT.

The chain recombines TRBV29-1 with TRBJ2-7; TRBD2 matches 12 bases. CDR1 is SQVTM, CDR2 ANQGSEA, per germline. The CDR3 is made up of 14 amino acids. V lost 4 bases and J lost 4; bases outside the gene matches: 5. The CDR3 coding sequence is TGCAGCGTTGGGATGACTAGCGGGAGTTACGAGCAGTACTTC. Its translation: CSVGMTSGSYEQYF.

This clonotype occurred many times. The chain has TRBV20-1 and TRBJ1-1; D call uncertain. With 5 bases removed from V and 4 bases from J, the gap between germline ends came to 17 bases. CDR1 is DFQATT and CDR2 is SNEGSKA in the germline V gene (reference sequence). CDR3 length: 14 residues. The CDR3 sequence: CSAERAREGTEAFF. Written as DNA, the CDR3 is TGCAGTGCTGAGCGCGCGCGGGAAGGCACTGAAGCTTTCTTT.

This clonotype was recorded many times. This sequence joins TRBV12-3 or TRBV12-4 and TRBJ2-1, with 11 positions matching TRBD2. This CDR3 has 15 residues. The junction had 3 bases not matched to a gene; V was cut back by 6 bases and J by 2 bases. In nucleotides, the CDR3 is TGTGCCAGCAGGCTAGCGGGAGGCGCCTACAATGAGCAGTTCTTC. Translation: CASRLAGGAYNEQFF.

The chain combines TRBV7-2 with TRBJ2-1; D assignment may be TRBD1 or TRBD2 (7 bases each). From germline, CDR1 is SGHTA and CDR2 FQGNSA. This CDR3 is built from 14 residues. The V end lost 8 bases, the J end lost 8 bases, and 19 bases lay between the germline ends. CDR3 bases: TGTGCCAGCGGCCCCTCGGCAGGGGGGGATGAGCAGTTCTTC. It yields the protein CASGPSAGGDEQFF.

This clonotype has more than one count but fewer than ten. V is TRBV5-1 and J is TRBJ2-3, with no clear D. CDR3 length equals 16 residues. Germline V gene sequence: CDR1 SGHRS, CDR2 YFSETQ. Deletions cut 0 bases from V and 1 base from J, with 12 bases between. The CDR3 DNA sequence: TGCGCCAGCAGCTTGGCCTCTCAGGTGGGCACAGATACGCAGTATTTT. This codes for CASSLASQVGTDTQYF.

The chain has TRBV6-4 and TRBJ2-4; maybe TRBD1 (6 bases). V lost 6 bases to trimming and J lost 3 bases, with 12 bases between them. Germline V gives CDR1 MRHNA, CDR2 SNTAGT. CDR3 size: 14 residues. As DNA, the CDR3 is TGTGCCAGCAGGGCCGGGACAAGCAAAAACATTCAGTACTTC. Residues: CASRAGTSKNIQYF.

J is TRBJ2-5 and V is TRBV18; TRBD2 might be the D (5 bases). This CDR3 is built from 13 residues. Germline CDR1 and CDR2: KGHSH and LQKENI. Trimming cost V 4 bases and J 5 bases, with 11 bases left between them. The CDR3 DNA reads as TGTGCCAGCTCACTCTACGGGGTTGAGACCCAGTACTTC. Protein sequence: CASSLYGVETQYF.

The chain uses TRBV20-1 and TRBJ1-6; weak D call: TRBD1 (6 bases). The CDR3 spans 16 residues. Trimming cost V 7 bases and J 6 bases, with 22 bases left between them. CDR1 is DFQATT and CDR2 is SNEGSKA in the germline V gene (reference sequence). CDR3 region: CSVEGGWGFGNSPLHF. For the CDR3, the DNA is TGCAGTGTCGAAGGGGGTTGGGGCTTCGGTAATTCACCCCTCCACTTT.

This rearrangement joins TRBV5-1 to TRBJ2-5, with a tentative D call TRBD2 (6 bases). This CDR3 is built from 19 residues. Trimming cost V 2 bases and J 0 bases, with 23 bases left between them. In germline, CDR1 is SGHRS, CDR2 YFSETQ. CDR3 region: CASSLPGGKAGTHQETQYF. In nucleotides, the CDR3 is TGCGCCAGCAGCTTACCAGGAGGGAAGGCAGGGACCCACCAAGAGACCCAGTACTTC. Full variable domain (remainder filled in from reference TRBV5-1 and TRBJ2-5): KAGVTQTPRYLIKTRGQQVTLSCSPISGHRSVSWYQQTPGQGLQFLFEYFSETQRNKGNFPGRFSGRQFSNSRSEMNVSTLELGDSALYLCASSLPGGKAGTHQETQYFGPGTRLLVL.

The DNA of the CDR3 is TGTGCCAGCAGCTGGGACAGGGGTTATAATTCACCCCTCCACTTT. Translation gives CASSWDRGYNSPLHF. This chain connects TRBV7-9 to TRBJ1-6, with 10 bases identical to TRBD1. This CDR3 has 15 amino acids. Germline V gene lookup returns CDR1 SEHNR and CDR2 FQNEAQ (reference sequence). V shed 4 bases and J 4 bases; nucleotides not matched to a gene: 1.

V gene TRBV2 combines with J gene TRBJ1-5; D gene uncertain. The V end was cut by 8 bases, the J end by 1 base, with 15 bases between. Germline values: CDR1 SNHLY, CDR2 FYNNEI. The CDR3 extends over 15 amino acids. As DNA, the CDR3 is TGTGCCAGCTCCTTTCGGGCTGTGAGCAATCAGCCCCAGCATTTT. Translating it yields CASSFRAVSNQPQHF.

The chain carries TRBV24-1 and TRBJ2-1; the match to TRBD1 covers 7 bases. The V and J ends lost 8 bases and 9 bases, in that order; junction bases with no gene match: 12. This CDR3 region has 14 residues. The V gene's germline CDR1 is KGHDR and CDR2 SFDVKD. The CDR3 region is CATNEGARFGEQFF. The CDR3 region has the DNA TGTGCCACCAATGAGGGGGCGCGGTTTGGTGAGCAGTTCTTC.

The genes are TRBV30 and TRBJ1-1; D possibly corresponds to TRBD1 (5 bases). Germline-derived CDR1 and CDR2 are GTSNPN and SVGIG (reference sequence). The CDR3 consists of 12 residues. Trimming pared 2 bases from V and 6 bases from J, leaving 10 bases between. CDR3 amino acids: CAWSRSGAEAFF. The CDR3 region has the DNA TGTGCCTGGAGTCGTTCGGGGGCTGAAGCTTTCTTT.

This clonotype has only a few counts. The chain couples TRBV2 to TRBJ2-3; tentatively, D is TRBD2 (5 bases). Germline V lookup: CDR1 SNHLY, CDR2 FYNNEI. Between the trimmed V and J ends, which lost 6 bases and 3 bases, there was a span of 10 bases. This CDR3 is built from 13 residues. Here the CDR3 reads CASRTGGTDTQYF. In DNA, the CDR3 is TGTGCCAGCAGAACTGGCGGGACAGATACGCAGTATTTT.

This clonotype was recorded only once. This chain connects TRBV15 to TRBJ1-5; D gene uncertain. The germline gives CDR1 LNHNV, CDR2 YYDKDF (reference sequence). With 3 bases removed from V and 3 bases from J, the gap between germline ends came to 18 bases. This CDR3 is built from 17 residues. The CDR3 here is CATSSNEVRGFNQPQHF. In nucleotides, the CDR3 is TGTGCCACCAGCAGCAATGAGGTCCGGGGATTCAATCAGCCCCAGCATTTT.

This clonotype came up many times. The rearrangement uses TRBV6-4 and TRBJ2-1, with a possible D match to TRBD1 (7 bases). The V end lost 6 bases, the J end lost 9 bases, and 18 bases lay between the germline ends. The CDR3 loop spans 14 amino acids. CDR1 and CDR2 (germline): MRHNA, SNTAGT. CDR3: CASRGGTASGEQFF. The CDR3 region has the DNA TGTGCCAGCAGAGGGGGGACAGCGTCCGGTGAGCAGTTCTTC.

The rearrangement joins TRBV6-1 to TRBJ2-4; 7 bases are a match to TRBD2. CDR3 size: 16 residues. From germline, CDR1 is MNHNS and CDR2 SASEGT. V gave up 6 bases and J gave up 0 bases; unmatched junction bases: 8. The CDR3 loop is CASSRGGGLAKNIQYF. CDR3 sequence (DNA): TGTGCCAGCAGCCGCGGGGGAGGACTAGCCAAAAACATTCAGTACTTC.

The CDR3 DNA reads TGTGCCAGCAGCGTAGGCCCGAGGGGTAATGAGCAGTTCTTC. Its translation: CASSVGPRGNEQFF. This chain links TRBV9 with TRBJ2-1; D may correspond to TRBD1 or TRBD2 (5 bases each). CDR1 and CDR2 from the germline V gene are SGDLS and YYNGEE. The CDR3 loop spans 14 amino acids. Trimming cost V 0 bases and J 7 bases, with 11 bases left between them. Supplemented by reference TRBV9 and TRBJ2-1, the full variable domain reads DSGVTQTPKHLITATGQRVTLRCSPRSGDLSVYWYQQSLDQGLQFLIQYYNGEERAKGNILERFSAQQFPDLHSELNLSSLELGDSALYFCASSVGPRGNEQFFGPGTRLTVL.

This clonotype was observed many times. The rearrangement joins TRBV4-3 to TRBJ2-3, with D unresolved. This CDR3 contains 13 residues. The germline V gene encodes CDR1 LGHNA and CDR2 YSLEER. Deletions cut 5 bases from V and 3 bases from J, with 9 bases between. The CDR3 loop reads CASSDTNTDTQYF. CDR3 DNA sequence: TGCGCCAGCAGCGATACGAATACAGATACGCAGTATTTT.

This clonotype was found a few times. In nucleotides, the CDR3 is TGTGCCAGCAATGACAGGGGCAATCAGCCCCAGCATTTT. Translation: CASNDRGNQPQHF. This chain connects TRBV2 to TRBJ1-5, with 7 bases aligning to TRBD1. The length of the CDR3 is 13 residues. J gave up 2 bases and V 7 bases, and 2 bases lay outside the gene matches. Germline CDR1 is SNHLY and CDR2 is FYNNEI.